These T cell receptor beta chains were read from a single sample in a study of brain T cells in children with intractable seizures. Using immunoSEQ multiplex PCR, the repertoire was profiled, and TCRdb retains in-frame clones only, with some absent. Among about 340,000 clones, over 90% were seen once, and the ten largest hold roughly 5.7%. Here the sequenced sample was peripheral blood, taken 4 to 6 months after surgery. The receptors come from a boy under three years old with tuberous sclerosis and intractable seizures. CDR3s include the opening cysteine and the closing phenylalanine or tryptophan. Each record gives: D gene, V gene, J gene, CDR3 protein. A D gene is named only where the DNA matches it firmly.

>NA|TRBV7-2|TRBJ2-3
CASSPVWAGLADTQYF
>TRBD1|TRBV9|TRBJ2-3
CASSVLGQGTDTQYF
>NA|TRBV5-6|TRBJ1-2
CASSPGRYGYTF
>NA|TRBV11-2|TRBJ2-5
CASSPAVVDRAETQYF
>TRBD1|TRBV25-1|TRBJ1-4
CASSRRDRGEKLFF
>NA|TRBV3-1/TRBV3-2|TRBJ1-6
CASSQVKRESPLHF
>TRBD2|TRBV19|TRBJ2-1
CASSIGTSGRSSYNEQFF
>NA|TRBV3-1/TRBV3-2|TRBJ2-5
CASSLSRETQYF
>NA|TRBV5-1|TRBJ2-7
CASSFTLTYEQYF
>TRBD1|TRBV11-2|TRBJ1-1
CASSFNRGLGTEAFF
>TRBD1|TRBV5-1|TRBJ1-2
CASSFIQGADGYTF
>TRBD1|TRBV28|TRBJ1-3
CASTEGGQGAGNTIYF
>NA|TRBV14|TRBJ2-7
CASSQDRSGYNEQYF
>TRBD1|TRBV11-3|TRBJ2-3
CASSSTFGQGEDTQYF
>TRBD1|TRBV7-6|TRBJ2-2
CASSIDRENTGELFF
>TRBD1|TRBV5-1|TRBJ2-1
CASSLGQGYNEQFF
>TRBD1|TRBV6-5|TRBJ1-2
CASRTWTGGIDGYTF
>NA|TRBV6-8|TRBJ1-1
CATQVTEAFF
>TRBD1|TRBV28|TRBJ1-2
CASSATGGARNGYTF
>TRBD1|TRBV19|TRBJ1-1
CASSWSGGIMNTEAFF
>TRBD1|TRBV5-6|TRBJ1-5
CASSLAQGNQPQHF
>NA|TRBV21-1|TRBJ1-4
CASRAGAQGEKLFF
>NA|TRBV2|TRBJ1-4
CASTDRRTNEKLFF
>NA|TRBV6-4|TRBJ1-6
CASSEVEGNSPLHF
>NA|TRBV7-9|TRBJ1-2
CASSPRDPPSTDYGYTF
>NA|TRBV9|TRBJ2-2
CASSVQGSTGELFF
>NA|TRBV28|TRBJ2-7
CASRARSSYEQYF
>NA|TRBV27|TRBJ2-7
CASRTLSTTYEQYF
>NA|TRBV7-3|TRBJ2-3
CASSLGLAEGADTQYF
>TRBD2|TRBV7-6|TRBJ2-5
CASSRRAGEGETQYF
>TRBD2|TRBV4-1|TRBJ2-1
CASSQGSGGYNEQFF
>NA|TRBV5-1|TRBJ2-2
CASSLAGGDTGELFF
>NA|TRBV7-2|TRBJ2-7
CASSWGTSLSYEQYF
>NA|TRBV7-9|TRBJ1-6
CASSLGTTAPLHF
>NA|TRBV27|TRBJ2-7
CASSTGPIDEQYF
>NA|TRBV5-4|TRBJ1-2
CASSLWIQPRYGYTF
>NA|TRBV30|TRBJ2-7
CAWSPDSVTYEQYF
>NA|TRBV10-3|TRBJ2-2
CAIRSDGGELFF
>NA|TRBV5-1|TRBJ2-2
CASSPHPSEELFF
>NA|TRBV29-1|TRBJ1-2
CSVEAEFGYTF
>TRBD1|TRBV5-4|TRBJ1-1
CASSLGQGRATEAFF
>TRBD2|TRBV27|TRBJ2-3
CASSREGGPEDTQYF
>NA|TRBV30|TRBJ1-1
CAWSFQENTEAFF